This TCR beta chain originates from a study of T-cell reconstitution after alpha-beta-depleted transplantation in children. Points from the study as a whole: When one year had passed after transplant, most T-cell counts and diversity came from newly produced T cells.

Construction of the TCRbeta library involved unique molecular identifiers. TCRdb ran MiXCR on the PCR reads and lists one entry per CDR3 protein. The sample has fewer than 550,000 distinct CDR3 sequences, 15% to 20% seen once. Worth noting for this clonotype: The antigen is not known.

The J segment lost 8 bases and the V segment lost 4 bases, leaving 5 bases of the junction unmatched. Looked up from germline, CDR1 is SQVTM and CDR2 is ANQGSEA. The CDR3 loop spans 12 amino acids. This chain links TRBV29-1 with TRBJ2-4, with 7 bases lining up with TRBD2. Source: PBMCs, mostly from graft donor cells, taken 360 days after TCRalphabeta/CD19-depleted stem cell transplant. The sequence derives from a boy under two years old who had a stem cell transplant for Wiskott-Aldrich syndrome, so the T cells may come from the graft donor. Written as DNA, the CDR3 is TGCAGCGTTGCATCTGGGGGGGACATTCAGTACTTC. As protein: CSVASGGDIQYF.